One sample yielded the 6 T cell receptor beta chains listed below, sequenced in a study of Ad26.COV2.S vaccination and SARS-CoV-2 variants. TCRdb keeps only in-frame clones here, not all; method: immunoSEQ multiplex PCR. The table records approximately 300,000 clones, just over 85% of them present only once. Treatment reported: some 20 received Ad26.COV2.S at low or high dose, single or two shots; 5 received placebo; per-sample allocation not given. Vaccine and placebo recipients were sampled on day 63 after the first injection. Sequencing was performed on peripheral blood, taken in a trial of Ad26.COV2.S vaccine versus placebo. The receptors were sampled from a person between 18 and 60 years old who received the Ad26.COV2.S COVID-19 vaccine or a placebo.

J is TRBJ1-1 and V is TRBV5-8; D is perhaps TRBD1 (5 bases). The CDR3 covers 14 residues. Germline V gene lookup returns CDR1 SGHTS and CDR2 YDEGEE. V was cut by 1 base and J by 4 bases, with 11 bases left in between. The CDR3 sequence is CASSLLAGTTEAFF. The CDR3 nucleotides are TGTGCCAGCAGCTTGCTTGCAGGGACCACTGAAGCTTTCTTT.

The rearrangement links TRBV19 to TRBJ2-1; 8 bases align to TRBD2. The V segment lost 5 bases and the J segment 3 bases; nucleotides outside the gene matches: 6. Per germline, CDR1 LNHDA and CDR2 SQIVND (reference sequence). The CDR3 totals 15 residues. CDR3 nucleotide sequence: TGTGCCAGTAGTGACCGGGGGGGCAGCTACAATGAGCAGTTCTTC. Encoded protein: CASSDRGGSYNEQFF.

CDR3 loop: CASSLGTGGNQPQHF. The CDR3 DNA reads TGTGCCAGCAGTTTAGGTACGGGGGGGAATCAGCCCCAGCATTTT. The V call is TRBV27, the J call TRBJ1-5, with D perhaps matching TRBD1 (5 bases). Trimming took 2 bases from V and 4 from J, leaving 12 bases between them. The CDR3 contains 15 residues. The germline V gene has CDR1 MNHEY and CDR2 SMNVEV (reference sequence).

The rearrangement links TRBV29-1 to TRBJ2-1; D possibly uses TRBD1 or TRBD2 (5 bases each). Trimming removed 4 bases from V and 10 bases from J, with 14 bases in between. This CDR3 spans 12 amino acids. Germline V CDR1 and CDR2: SQVTM, ANQGSEA. The DNA for the CDR3 is TGCAGCGTTGGGAGTGATGGGGGAGAGCAGTTCTTC. As protein: CSVGSDGGEQFF.

In its sample, this clone was seen once. This chain connects TRBV18 to TRBJ2-3, with 10 bases identical to TRBD1. Per the germline V gene, CDR1 is KGHSH and CDR2 is LQKENI. J gave up 10 bases and V 8 bases, and 18 bases lay outside the gene matches. This CDR3 has 16 amino acids. Written as DNA, the CDR3 is TGTGCCAGCCATCCCAACCGGGACAGGGGCCCAGGGTCGCAGTATTTT. It translates to CASHPNRDRGPGSQYF.

The gene calls are TRBV7-9 and TRBJ1-2, with D maybe TRBD1 (5 bases). The CDR3 is 15 residues long. V dropped 0 bases and J dropped 6 bases, with 14 bases sitting between them. Germline V CDR1 and CDR2: SEHNR, FQNEAQ (reference sequence). The CDR3 spells CASSLAAGSADGYTF. CDR3 nucleotide sequence: TGTGCCAGCAGCTTAGCAGCAGGGAGTGCGGATGGCTACACCTTC.